This T cell receptor beta chain was found in a study of T cells in Graves' hyperthyroidism and ophthalmopathy. Germline V gene data show CDR1 as SGHRS and CDR2 as YFSETQ. V lost 3 bases, J lost 2 bases, and 12 bases lay in between. This CDR3 is 14 amino acids long. TCR beta CDR3 regions were amplified from RNA transcripts. HTBI primers were the set used in a first-round RT-PCR of the TCR CDR3. TCRdb reprocessed the multiplex PCR reads via MiXCR and lists one record per CDR3 protein. The table has about 380,000 distinct CDR3 sequences, about a fifth seen once; the top ten hold roughly two fifths. Disease lasting under 3 months, a NOSPECS grade of at least 4, and a Clinical Activity Score of at least 3 were features of the ophthalmopathy patients. General observations from the study: Ophthalmopathy was model-predicted a median approximately 6.4 months pre-onset.

With respect to this clonotype: Its antigen is not known.

V usage is TRBV5-1 and J usage is TRBJ2-7, with D hard to call. This receptor was identified in a man younger than 35 with Graves' ophthalmopathy. The sample consisted of blood. The CDR3 is CASSYRVTTYEQYF. CDR3 nucleotides: TGCGCCAGCAGCTATCGGGTCACCACCTACGAGCAGTACTTC.